This T cell receptor beta chain emerged from a study of blood T cell repertoires in COVID-19. CDR1 and CDR2 from the germline V gene are SGHNT and YYREEE (reference sequence). The CDR3 runs 15 residues. Trimming at V came to 4 bases and at J to 4 bases, leaving 10 bases not matched to a gene. The assay was immunoSEQ multiplex PCR, and TCRdb's table has in-frame clones only and misses some. The profile shows about 220,000 clones, roughly 88% of them singletons. The rearrangement uses TRBV5-4 and TRBJ2-5, with 7 nucleotides matching TRBD2. The clonotype comes from a woman in her forties or fifties with acute COVID-19. The specimen sequenced was PBMCs or T cells enriched from blood (not recorded which). The DNA of the CDR3 is TGTGCCAGCAGCATGGAACTAGCGAGGGGAGAGACCCAGTACTTC. It specifies CASSMELARGETQYF.